This TCR beta chain was identified in a study of control samples from healthy donors and cancer patients. Profiling relied on immunoSEQ multiplex PCR, and the TCRdb table lists in-frame clones only, not all of them. Found here are 52,000 or so clones, roughly 92% of them singletons; the top ten hold 3.5% to 4.5%. The CDR3 loop spans 14 amino acids. CDR1 and CDR2 (germline): MDHEN, SYDVKM. The V gene lost 4 bases and the J gene lost 3 bases, with 11 bases spanning the gap. The sequence was obtained from a man aged 25 to 40 in good health. Sequences were obtained from blood. The chain has TRBV28 and TRBJ2-3; the D gene is possibly TRBD1 (6 bases). DNA for the CDR3: TGTGCCAGCAGTTCCCCGGGACAAACAGATACGCAGTATTTT. This gives the protein CASSSPGQTDTQYF.